Below are 8 T cell receptor beta chains sequenced from a single sample in a study of T cell repertoires in cytomegalovirus infection. These receptors have no identified antigens. From the reads, TCRdb called clonotypes with MiXCR, one entry per CDR3 protein. The profile shows some 480,000 distinct CDR3 sequences, about 33% of them singletons. This sample comprised cultured PBMCs, obtained from culture after CMV antigen stimulation. These receptors were collected from a human donor in good health (CMV status not recorded). Some clones in this sample may be carry-over from other donors' samples.

The DNA for the CDR3 is TGTGCCAGCACCATTCTCAATATAGCGGGAGAGTACAATGAGCAGTTCTTC. Residues: CASTILNIAGEYNEQFF. This chain uses TRBV7-2 with TRBJ2-1; 9 bases agree with TRBD2. CDR3 length: 17 amino acids. The ends lost 7 bases at V and 4 bases at J; junction bases unmatched: 14. Germline CDR1 SGHTA, CDR2 FQGNSA.

V usage is TRBV7-2 and J usage is TRBJ2-3; 12 bases align to TRBD1. The CDR3 sequence is 19 residues long. The germline V gene has CDR1 SGHTA and CDR2 FQGNSA. The ends lost 7 bases at V and 1 base at J; junction bases unmatched: 15. CDR3 coding DNA: TGTGCCAGCACCTACTCCGGGACAGGGGGCATTCGCCGCACAGATACGCAGTATTTT. Translation: CASTYSGTGGIRRTDTQYF.

This clonotype was observed at least ten times. V is TRBV7-9 and J is TRBJ1-2, with D maybe TRBD1 (5 bases). Germline CDR1 and CDR2: SEHNR and FQNEAQ (reference sequence). V lost 3 bases to trimming and J lost 3 bases, with 14 bases between them. CDR3 size: 15 residues. CDR3 DNA sequence: TGTGCCAGCAGCTTTCAGGACACGAACTACTATGGCTACACCTTC. Its translation: CASSFQDTNYYGYTF.

This clonotype was found a few times. This CDR3 is CASSLSGIGADTEAFF. CDR3 DNA sequence: TGTGCCAGCAGCTTATCAGGCATCGGGGCTGACACTGAAGCTTTCTTT. The chain links TRBV11-2 to TRBJ1-1; a weak D match, TRBD1 (5 bases). In germline, CDR1 is SGHAT, CDR2 FQNNGV. CDR3 length: 16 amino acids. The V gene lost 2 bases and the J gene lost 3 bases, with 16 bases spanning the gap.

This clonotype appeared a few times. The chain employs TRBV7-2 and TRBJ1-1, with 11 bases lining up with TRBD1. The V and J ends lost 5 bases and 2 bases, in that order; junction bases with no gene match: 4. Looked up from germline, CDR1 is SGHTA and CDR2 is FQGNSA. The CDR3 consists of 15 residues. CDR3 bases: TGTGCCAGCAGCATGGGACAGGGGGTTAACACTGAAGCTTTCTTT. It yields the protein CASSMGQGVNTEAFF.

This clonotype was detected only a few times. The chain uses TRBV6-2 or TRBV6-3 and TRBJ2-1; 7 bases are shared with TRBD2. This CDR3 has 13 amino acids. Germline lookup yields CDR1 MNHEY and CDR2 SVGEGT. Losses at the gene ends were 7 bases for V and 8 bases for J; bases not matched to a gene: 8. The CDR3 protein is CASKGGRDDEQFF. Written as DNA, the CDR3 is TGTGCCAGCAAGGGCGGGAGAGACGATGAGCAGTTCTTC.

This clonotype was seen only a few times. The V and J genes are TRBV4-1 and TRBJ2-7; 7 nucleotides match TRBD1. V shed 3 bases, J shed 3 bases, and the junction held 8 bases outside the gene matches. Per the germline V gene, CDR1 is MGHRA and CDR2 is YSYEKL. The CDR3 extends over 15 amino acids. CDR3 sequence: CASSHITGAYYEQYF. The CDR3 bases are TGCGCCAGCAGCCACATTACAGGGGCTTACTACGAGCAGTACTTC.

This clonotype was seen at least ten times. The chain links TRBV12-3 or TRBV12-4 to TRBJ2-1; 11 nucleotides line up with TRBD2. The CDR3 contains 14 residues. V was clipped by 6 bases and J by 6 bases; unmatched bases: 4. The CDR3 reads CASRTSGSVNEQFF. The DNA for the CDR3 is TGTGCCAGCAGAACTAGCGGGAGTGTCAATGAGCAGTTCTTC.